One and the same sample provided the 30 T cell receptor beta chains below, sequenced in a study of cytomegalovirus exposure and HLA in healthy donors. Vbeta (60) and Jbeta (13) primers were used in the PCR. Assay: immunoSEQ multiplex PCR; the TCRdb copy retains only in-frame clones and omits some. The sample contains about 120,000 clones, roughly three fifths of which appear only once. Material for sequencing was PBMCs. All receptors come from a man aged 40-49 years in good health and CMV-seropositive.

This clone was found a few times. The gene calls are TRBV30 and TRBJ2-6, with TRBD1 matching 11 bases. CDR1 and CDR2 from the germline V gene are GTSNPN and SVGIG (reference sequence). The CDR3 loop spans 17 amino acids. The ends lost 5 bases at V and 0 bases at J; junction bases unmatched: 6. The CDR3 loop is CAWAGDRGISGANVLTF. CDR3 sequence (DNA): TGTGCCTGGGCGGGGGACAGGGGGATCTCTGGGGCCAACGTCCTGACTTTC.

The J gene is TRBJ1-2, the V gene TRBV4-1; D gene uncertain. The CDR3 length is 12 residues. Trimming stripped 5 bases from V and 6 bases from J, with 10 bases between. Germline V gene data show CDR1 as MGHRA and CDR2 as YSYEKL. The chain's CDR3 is CASSTSYDGYTF. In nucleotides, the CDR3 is TGCGCCAGCAGCACTTCCTACGATGGCTACACCTTC.

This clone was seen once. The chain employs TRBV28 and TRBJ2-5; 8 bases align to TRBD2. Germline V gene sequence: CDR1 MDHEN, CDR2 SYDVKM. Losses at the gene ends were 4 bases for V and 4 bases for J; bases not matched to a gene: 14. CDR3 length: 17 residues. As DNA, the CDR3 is TGTGCCAGCAGTTCCTTACACGGCGGGAGGAGCAGAGAGACCCAGTACTTC. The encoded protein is CASSSLHGGRSRETQYF.

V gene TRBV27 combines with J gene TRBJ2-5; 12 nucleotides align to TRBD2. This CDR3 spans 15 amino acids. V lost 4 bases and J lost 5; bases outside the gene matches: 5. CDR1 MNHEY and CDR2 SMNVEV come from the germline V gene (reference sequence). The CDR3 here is CASSSGLAGWETQYF. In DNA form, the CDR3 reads TGTGCCAGCAGTTCCGGACTAGCGGGATGGGAGACCCAGTACTTC.

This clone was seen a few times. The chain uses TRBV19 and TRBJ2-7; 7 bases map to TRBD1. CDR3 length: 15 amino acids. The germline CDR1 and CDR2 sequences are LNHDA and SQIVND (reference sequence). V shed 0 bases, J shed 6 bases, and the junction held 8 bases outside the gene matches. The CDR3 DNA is TGTGCCAGTAGTATAGACCCCACAGGGGACGGCGAGCAGTACTTC. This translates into CASSIDPTGDGEQYF.

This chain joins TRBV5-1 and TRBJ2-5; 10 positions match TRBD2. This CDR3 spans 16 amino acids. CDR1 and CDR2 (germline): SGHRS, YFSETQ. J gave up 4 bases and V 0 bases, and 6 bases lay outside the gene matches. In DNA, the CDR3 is TGCGCCAGCAGCTTGGATGTAGCGGGAGGTGGAGAGACCCAGTACTTC. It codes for CASSLDVAGGGETQYF.

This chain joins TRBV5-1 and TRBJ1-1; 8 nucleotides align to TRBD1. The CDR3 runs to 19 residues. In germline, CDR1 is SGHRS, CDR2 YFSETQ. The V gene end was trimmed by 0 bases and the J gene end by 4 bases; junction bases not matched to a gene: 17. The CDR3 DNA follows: TGCGCCAGCAGCTTGGGCCCCGGGACAGGCGGTGGACTGAGCACTGAAGCTTTCTTT. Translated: CASSLGPGTGGGLSTEAFF. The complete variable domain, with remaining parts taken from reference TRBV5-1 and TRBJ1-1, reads KAGVTQTPRYLIKTRGQQVTLSCSPISGHRSVSWYQQTPGQGLQFLFEYFSETQRNKGNFPGRFSGRQFSNSRSEMNVSTLELGDSALYLCASSLGPGTGGGLSTEAFFGQGTRLTVV.

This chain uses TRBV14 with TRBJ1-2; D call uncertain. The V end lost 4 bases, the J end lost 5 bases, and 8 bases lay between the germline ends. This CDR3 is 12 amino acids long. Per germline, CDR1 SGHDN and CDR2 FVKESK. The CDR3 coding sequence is TGTGCCAGCAGCCCCGACAATTATGGCTACACCTTC. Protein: CASSPDNYGYTF.

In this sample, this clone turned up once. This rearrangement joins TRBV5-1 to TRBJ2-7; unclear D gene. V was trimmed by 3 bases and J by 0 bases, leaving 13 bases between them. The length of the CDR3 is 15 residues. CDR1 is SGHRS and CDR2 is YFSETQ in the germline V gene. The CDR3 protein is CASSSSAVSSYEQYF. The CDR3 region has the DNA TGCGCCAGCAGCTCGTCGGCGGTAAGCTCCTACGAGCAGTACTTC.

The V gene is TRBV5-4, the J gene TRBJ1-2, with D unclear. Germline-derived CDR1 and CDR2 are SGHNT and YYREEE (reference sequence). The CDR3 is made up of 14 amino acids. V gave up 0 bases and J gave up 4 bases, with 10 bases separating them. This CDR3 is CASSLGDSGYGYTF. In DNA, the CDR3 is TGTGCCAGCAGCTTGGGTGATTCCGGCTATGGCTACACCTTC.

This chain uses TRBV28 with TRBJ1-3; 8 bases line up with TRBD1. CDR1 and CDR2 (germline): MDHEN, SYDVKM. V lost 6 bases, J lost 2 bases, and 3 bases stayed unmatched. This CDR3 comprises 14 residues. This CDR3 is CASRRQGTGNTIYF. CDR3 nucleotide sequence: TGTGCCAGCAGGAGACAGGGGACTGGAAACACCATATATTTT.

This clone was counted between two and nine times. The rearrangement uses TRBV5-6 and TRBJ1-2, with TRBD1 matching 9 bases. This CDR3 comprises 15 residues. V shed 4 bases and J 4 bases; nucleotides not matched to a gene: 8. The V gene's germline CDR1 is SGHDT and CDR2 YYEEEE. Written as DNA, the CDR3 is TGTGCCAGCAGCCACCGGGACAGGGACACCTATGGCTACACCTTC. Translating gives CASSHRDRDTYGYTF.

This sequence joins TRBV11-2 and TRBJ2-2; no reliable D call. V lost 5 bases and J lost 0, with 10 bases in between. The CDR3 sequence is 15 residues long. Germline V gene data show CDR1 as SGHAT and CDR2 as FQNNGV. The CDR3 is CASSRSLPNTGELFF. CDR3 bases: TGTGCCAGCAGCCGAAGCCTGCCGAACACCGGGGAGCTGTTTTTT.

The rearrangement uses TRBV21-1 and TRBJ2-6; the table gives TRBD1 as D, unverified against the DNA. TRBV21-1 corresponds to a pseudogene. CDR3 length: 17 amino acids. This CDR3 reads CASRVGQNHSGANVLTF. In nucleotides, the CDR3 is TGTGCCAGCAGGGTAGGACAGAACCACTCTGGGGCCAACGTCCTGACTTTC.

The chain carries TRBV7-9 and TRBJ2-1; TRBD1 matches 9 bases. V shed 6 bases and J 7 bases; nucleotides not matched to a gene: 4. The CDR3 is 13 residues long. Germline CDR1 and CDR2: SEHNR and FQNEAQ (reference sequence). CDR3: CASSRDRGNEQFF. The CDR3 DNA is TGTGCCAGCAGTCGTGACAGGGGGAATGAGCAGTTCTTC. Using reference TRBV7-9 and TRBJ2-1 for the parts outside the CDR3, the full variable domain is DTGVSQNPRHKITKRGQNVTFRCDPISEHNRLYWYRQTLGQGPEFLTYFQNEAQLEKSRLLSDRFSAERPKGSFSTLEIQRTEQGDSAMYLCASSRDRGNEQFFGPGTRLTVL.

The CDR3 loop reads CASSYSTGRGAFF. The CDR3 DNA reads as TGTGCCAGCAGTTACTCGACCGGAAGGGGAGCTTTCTTT. The V gene is TRBV6-6, the J gene TRBJ1-1; maybe TRBD1 (5 bases). Germline lookup yields CDR1 MNHNY and CDR2 SVGAGI (reference sequence). V lost 0 bases, J lost 10 bases, and 12 bases lay in between. The CDR3 has 13 residues.

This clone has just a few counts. CDR3 bases: TGTGCCAGCAGCCCACCCCTTCGACTAGCCACGGGCGAGCAGTACTTC. Protein sequence: CASSPPLRLATGEQYF. V usage is TRBV7-8 and J usage is TRBJ2-7; 7 nucleotides agree with TRBD2. There are 16 residues in the CDR3. Germline trimming cut 5 bases from V and 6 bases from J; bases unmatched to any gene: 16. The germline CDR1 and CDR2 sequences are SGHVS and FQNEAQ. Together with reference TRBV7-8 and TRBJ2-7, the CDR3 gives the full variable domain: GAGVSQSPRYKVAKRGQDVALRCDPISGHVSLFWYQQALGQGPEFLTYFQNEAQLDKSGLPSDRFFAERPEGSVSTLKIQRTQQEDSAVYLCASSPPLRLATGEQYFGPGTRLTVT.

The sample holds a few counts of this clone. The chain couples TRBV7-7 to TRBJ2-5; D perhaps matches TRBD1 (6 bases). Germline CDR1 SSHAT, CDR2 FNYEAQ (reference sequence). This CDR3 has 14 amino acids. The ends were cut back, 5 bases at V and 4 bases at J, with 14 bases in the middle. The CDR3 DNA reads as TGTGCCAGCAGCCTACAGGGTACGGGAGAGACCCAGTACTTC. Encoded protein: CASSLQGTGETQYF.

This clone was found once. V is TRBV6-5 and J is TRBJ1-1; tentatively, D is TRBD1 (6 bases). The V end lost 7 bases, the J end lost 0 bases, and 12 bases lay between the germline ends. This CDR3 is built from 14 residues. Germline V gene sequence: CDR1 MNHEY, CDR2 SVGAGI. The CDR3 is CASNPGQLNTEAFF. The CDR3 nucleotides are TGTGCCAGCAATCCGGGACAACTGAACACTGAAGCTTTCTTT.

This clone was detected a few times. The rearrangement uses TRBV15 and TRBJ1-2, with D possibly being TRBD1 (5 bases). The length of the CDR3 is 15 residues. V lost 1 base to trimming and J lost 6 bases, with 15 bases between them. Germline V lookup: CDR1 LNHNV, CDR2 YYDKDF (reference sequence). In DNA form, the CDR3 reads TGTGCCACCAGCAGAGGAGGCAGGGAGGGACATGGCTACACCTTC. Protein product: CATSRGGREGHGYTF.

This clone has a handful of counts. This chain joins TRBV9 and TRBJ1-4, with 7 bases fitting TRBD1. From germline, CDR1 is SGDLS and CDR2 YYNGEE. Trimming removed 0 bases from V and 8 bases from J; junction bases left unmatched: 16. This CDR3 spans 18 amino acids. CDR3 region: CASSVAGAVGTDEEKLFF. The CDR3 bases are TGTGCCAGCAGCGTAGCGGGCGCGGTGGGGACAGACGAGGAAAAACTGTTTTTT.

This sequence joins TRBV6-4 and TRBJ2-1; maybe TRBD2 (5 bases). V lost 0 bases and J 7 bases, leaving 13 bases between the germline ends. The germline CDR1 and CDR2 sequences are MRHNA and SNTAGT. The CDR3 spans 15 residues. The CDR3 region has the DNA TGTGCCAGCAGTGACTCGGCTGAGGGCAGGAATGAGCAGTTCTTC. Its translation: CASSDSAEGRNEQFF.

Here the CDR3 reads CASSWTGNTGELFF. The CDR3 DNA reads as TGCGCCAGCAGCTGGACAGGGAACACCGGGGAGCTGTTTTTT. V is TRBV5-1 and J is TRBJ2-2, with TRBD1 matching over 7 bases. V lost 3 bases, J lost 1 base, and 0 bases stayed unmatched. The CDR3 covers 14 residues. Germline V lookup: CDR1 SGHRS, CDR2 YFSETQ.

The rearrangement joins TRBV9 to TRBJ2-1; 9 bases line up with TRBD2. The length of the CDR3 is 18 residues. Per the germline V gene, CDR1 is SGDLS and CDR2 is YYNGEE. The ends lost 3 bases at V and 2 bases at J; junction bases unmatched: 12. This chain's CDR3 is CASSALLSGRSTYNEQFF. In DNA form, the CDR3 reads TGTGCCAGCAGCGCACTTCTAAGCGGGAGGTCCACCTACAATGAGCAGTTCTTC. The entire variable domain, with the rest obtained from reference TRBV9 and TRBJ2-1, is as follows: DSGVTQTPKHLITATGQRVTLRCSPRSGDLSVYWYQQSLDQGLQFLIQYYNGEERAKGNILERFSAQQFPDLHSELNLSSLELGDSALYFCASSALLSGRSTYNEQFFGPGTRLTVL.

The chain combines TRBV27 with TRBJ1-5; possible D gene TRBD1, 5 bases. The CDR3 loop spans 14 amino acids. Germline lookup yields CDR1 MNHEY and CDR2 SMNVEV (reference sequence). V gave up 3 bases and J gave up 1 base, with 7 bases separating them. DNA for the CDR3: TGTGCCAGCAGTTTTCGACAGAGCAATCAGCCCCAGCATTTT. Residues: CASSFRQSNQPQHF.

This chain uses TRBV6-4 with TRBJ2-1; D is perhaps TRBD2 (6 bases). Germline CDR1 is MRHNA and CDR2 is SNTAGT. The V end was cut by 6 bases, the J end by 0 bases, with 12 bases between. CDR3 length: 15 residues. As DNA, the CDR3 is TGTGCCAGCAGCAACCTAGCGTTCTCCTACAATGAGCAGTTCTTC. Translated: CASSNLAFSYNEQFF.

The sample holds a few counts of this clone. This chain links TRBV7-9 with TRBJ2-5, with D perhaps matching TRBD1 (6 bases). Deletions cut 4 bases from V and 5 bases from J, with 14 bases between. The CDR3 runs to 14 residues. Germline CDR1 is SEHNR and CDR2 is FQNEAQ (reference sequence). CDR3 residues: CASSWTASVETQYF. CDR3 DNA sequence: TGTGCCAGCAGCTGGACAGCGTCAGTCGAGACCCAGTACTTC.

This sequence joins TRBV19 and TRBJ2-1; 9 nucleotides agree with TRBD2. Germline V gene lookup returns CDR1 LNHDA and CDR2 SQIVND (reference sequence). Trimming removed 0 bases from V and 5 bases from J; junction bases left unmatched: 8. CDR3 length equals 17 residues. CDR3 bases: TGTGCCAGTAGTATAGAGTTGGGACTAGCTTTCCACAATGAGCAGTTCTTC. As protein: CASSIELGLAFHNEQFF. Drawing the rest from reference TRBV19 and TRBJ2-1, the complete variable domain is DGGITQSPKYLFRKEGQNVTLSCEQNLNHDAMYWYRQDPGQGLRLIYYSQIVNDFQKGDIAEGYSVSREKKESFPLTVTSAQKNPTAFYLCASSIELGLAFHNEQFFGPGTRLTVL.

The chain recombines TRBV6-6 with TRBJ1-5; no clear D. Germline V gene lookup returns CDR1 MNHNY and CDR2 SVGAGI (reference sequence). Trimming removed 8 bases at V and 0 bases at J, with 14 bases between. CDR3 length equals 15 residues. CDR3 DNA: TGTGCCAGCGGTGGAGGGCCTTATAGCAATCAGCCCCAGCATTTT. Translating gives CASGGGPYSNQPQHF.

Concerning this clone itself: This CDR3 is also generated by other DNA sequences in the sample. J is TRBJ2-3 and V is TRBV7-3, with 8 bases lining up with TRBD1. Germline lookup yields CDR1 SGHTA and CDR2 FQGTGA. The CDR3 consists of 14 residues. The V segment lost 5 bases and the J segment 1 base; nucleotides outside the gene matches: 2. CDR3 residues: CASSLTGGTDTQYF. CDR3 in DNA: TGTGCCAGCAGCCTGACAGGGGGCACAGATACGCAGTATTTT.